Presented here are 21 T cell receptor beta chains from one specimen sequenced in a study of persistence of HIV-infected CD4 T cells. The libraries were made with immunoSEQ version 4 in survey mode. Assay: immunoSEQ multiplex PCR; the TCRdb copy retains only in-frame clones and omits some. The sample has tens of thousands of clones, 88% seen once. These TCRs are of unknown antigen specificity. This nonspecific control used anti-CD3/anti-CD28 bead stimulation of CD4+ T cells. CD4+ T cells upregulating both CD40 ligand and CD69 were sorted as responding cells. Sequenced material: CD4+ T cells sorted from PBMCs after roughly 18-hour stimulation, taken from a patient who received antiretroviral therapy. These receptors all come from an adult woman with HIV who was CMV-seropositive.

As DNA, the CDR3 is TGCGCCAGCAGCTTGGGAGGGTCCTCTGGAAACACCATATATTTT. It translates to CASSLGGSSGNTIYF. V is TRBV5-1 and J is TRBJ1-3, with D hard to call. The CDR3 consists of 15 residues. V lost 0 bases and J lost 0, with 7 bases in between. The germline CDR1 and CDR2 sequences are SGHRS and YFSETQ.

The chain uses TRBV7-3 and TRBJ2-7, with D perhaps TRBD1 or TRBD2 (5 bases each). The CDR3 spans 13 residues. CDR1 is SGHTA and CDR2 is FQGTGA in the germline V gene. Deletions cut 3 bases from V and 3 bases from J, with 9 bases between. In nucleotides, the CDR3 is TGTGCCAGCAGCTTGAGGGGCTACTACGAGCAGTACGTC. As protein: CASSLRGYYEQYV.

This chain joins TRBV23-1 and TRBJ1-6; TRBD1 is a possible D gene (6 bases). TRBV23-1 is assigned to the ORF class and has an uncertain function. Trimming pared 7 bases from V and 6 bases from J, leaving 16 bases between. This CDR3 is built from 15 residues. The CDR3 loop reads CASIRGGFINSPLHF. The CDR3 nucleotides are TGCGCCAGCATCCGGGGGGGCTTTATTAATTCACCCCTCCACTTT.

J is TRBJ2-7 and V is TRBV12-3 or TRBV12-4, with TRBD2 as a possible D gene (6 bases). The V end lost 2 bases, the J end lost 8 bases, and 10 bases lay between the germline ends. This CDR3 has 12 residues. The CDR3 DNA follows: TGTGCCAGCAGTTTACGCGGGGCACAGCAGTACTTC. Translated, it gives CASSLRGAQQYF.

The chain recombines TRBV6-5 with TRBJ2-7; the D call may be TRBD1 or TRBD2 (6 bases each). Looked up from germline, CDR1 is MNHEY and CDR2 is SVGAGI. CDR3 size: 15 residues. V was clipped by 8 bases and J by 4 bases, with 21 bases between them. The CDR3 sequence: CASQPDWGAGYEQYF. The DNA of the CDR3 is TGTGCCAGCCAACCCGACTGGGGGGCGGGATACGAGCAGTACTTC.

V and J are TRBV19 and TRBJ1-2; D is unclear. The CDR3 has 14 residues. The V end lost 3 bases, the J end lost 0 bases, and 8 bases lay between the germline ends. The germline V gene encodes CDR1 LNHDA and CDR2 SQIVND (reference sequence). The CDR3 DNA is TGTGCCAGTAGTATTCTATCAGCTAACTATGGCTACACCTTC. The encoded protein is CASSILSANYGYTF.

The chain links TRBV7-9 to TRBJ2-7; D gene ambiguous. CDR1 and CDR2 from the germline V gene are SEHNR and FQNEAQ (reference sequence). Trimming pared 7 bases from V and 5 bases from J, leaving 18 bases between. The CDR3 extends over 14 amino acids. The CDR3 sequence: CASTKGQPTHEQYF. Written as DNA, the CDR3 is TGTGCCAGCACCAAGGGCCAGCCCACCCACGAGCAGTACTTC. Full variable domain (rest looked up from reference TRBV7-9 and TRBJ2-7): DTGVSQNPRHKITKRGQNVTFRCDPISEHNRLYWYRQTLGQGPEFLTYFQNEAQLEKSRLLSDRFSAERPKGSFSTLEIQRTEQGDSAMYLCASTKGQPTHEQYFGPGTRLTVT.

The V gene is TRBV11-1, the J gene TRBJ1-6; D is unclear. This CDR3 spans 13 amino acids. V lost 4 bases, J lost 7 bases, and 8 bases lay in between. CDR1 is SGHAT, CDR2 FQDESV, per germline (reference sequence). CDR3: CASSSIQNSPLHF. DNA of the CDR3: TGTGCCAGCAGCTCCATACAGAATTCACCCCTCCACTTT.

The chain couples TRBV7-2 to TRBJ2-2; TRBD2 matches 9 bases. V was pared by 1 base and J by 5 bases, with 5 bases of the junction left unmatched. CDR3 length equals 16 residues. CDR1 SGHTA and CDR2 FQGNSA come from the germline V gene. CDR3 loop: CASSLVPSGATGELFF. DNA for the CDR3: TGTGCCAGCAGCTTAGTGCCTAGCGGGGCTACCGGGGAGCTGTTTTTT.

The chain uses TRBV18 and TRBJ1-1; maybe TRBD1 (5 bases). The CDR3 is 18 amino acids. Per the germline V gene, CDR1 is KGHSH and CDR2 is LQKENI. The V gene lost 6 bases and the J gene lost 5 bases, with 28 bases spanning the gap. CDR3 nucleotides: TGTGCCAGCTCGCCCTTCGGGGTAAGGGGATATGCAAGGACTGAAGCTTTCTTT. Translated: CASSPFGVRGYARTEAFF.

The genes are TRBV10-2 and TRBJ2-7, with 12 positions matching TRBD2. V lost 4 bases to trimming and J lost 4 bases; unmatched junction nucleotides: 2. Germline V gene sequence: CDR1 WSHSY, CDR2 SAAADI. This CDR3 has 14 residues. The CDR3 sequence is CASSVGTSGYEQYV. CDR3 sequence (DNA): TGCGCCAGCAGTGTGGGGACTAGCGGGTACGAGCAGTACGTC.

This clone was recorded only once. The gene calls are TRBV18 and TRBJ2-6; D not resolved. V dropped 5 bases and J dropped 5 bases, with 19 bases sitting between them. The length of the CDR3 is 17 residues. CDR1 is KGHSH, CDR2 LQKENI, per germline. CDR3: CASSELSGGARANVLTF. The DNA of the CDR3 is TGTGCCAGCTCAGAGTTGTCGGGCGGAGCGAGGGCCAACGTCCTGACTTTC.

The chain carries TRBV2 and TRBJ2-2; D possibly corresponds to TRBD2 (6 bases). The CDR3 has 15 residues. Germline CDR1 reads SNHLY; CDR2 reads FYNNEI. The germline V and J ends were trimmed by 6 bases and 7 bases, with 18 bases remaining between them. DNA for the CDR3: TGTGCCAGCAGCTCGACTAGAAACAGCAACGGGGAGCTGTTTTTT. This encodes CASSSTRNSNGELFF.

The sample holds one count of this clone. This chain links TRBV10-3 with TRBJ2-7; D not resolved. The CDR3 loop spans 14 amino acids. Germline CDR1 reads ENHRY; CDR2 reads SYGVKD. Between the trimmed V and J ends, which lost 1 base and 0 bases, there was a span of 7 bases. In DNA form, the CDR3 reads TGTGCCATCAGTGAGTATGCCAGCTCCTACGAGCAGTACGTC. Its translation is CAISEYASSYEQYV.

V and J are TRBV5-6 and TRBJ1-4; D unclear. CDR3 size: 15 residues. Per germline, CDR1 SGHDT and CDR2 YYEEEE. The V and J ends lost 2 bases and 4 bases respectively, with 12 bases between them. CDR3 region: CASSFRQVGNEKLFF. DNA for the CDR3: TGTGCCAGCAGCTTCCGACAAGTCGGTAATGAAAAACTGTTTTTT. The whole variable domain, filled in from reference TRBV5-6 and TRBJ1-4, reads DAGVTQSPTHLIKTRGQQVTLRCSPKSGHDTVSWYQQALGQGPQFIFQYYEEEERQRGNFPDRFSGHQFPNYSSELNVNALLLGDSALYLCASSFRQVGNEKLFFGSGTQLSVL.

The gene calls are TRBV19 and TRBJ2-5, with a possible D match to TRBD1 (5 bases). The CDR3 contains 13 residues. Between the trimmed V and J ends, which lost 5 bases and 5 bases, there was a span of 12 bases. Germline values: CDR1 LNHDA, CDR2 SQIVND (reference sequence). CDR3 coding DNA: TGTGCCAGTAGTCCCCCAGGGCAGGAGACCCAGTACTTC. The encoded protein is CASSPPGQETQYF.

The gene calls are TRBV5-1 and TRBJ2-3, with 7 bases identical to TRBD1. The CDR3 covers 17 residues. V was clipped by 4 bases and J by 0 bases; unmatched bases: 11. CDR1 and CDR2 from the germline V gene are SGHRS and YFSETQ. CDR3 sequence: CASSPIGQATSTDTQYF. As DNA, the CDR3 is TGCGCCAGCAGCCCGATTGGACAGGCAACTAGCACAGATACGCAGTATTTT.

The CDR3 nucleotides are TGTGCCAGTAGTATAAGTAACAGCATGGGCAATCAGCCCCAGCATTTT. Protein: CASSISNSMGNQPQHF. The chain couples TRBV19 to TRBJ1-5; D ambiguous. Germline CDR1 and CDR2: LNHDA and SQIVND (reference sequence). The length of the CDR3 is 16 residues. Trimming left V 2 bases short and J 2 bases short, with 13 bases between.

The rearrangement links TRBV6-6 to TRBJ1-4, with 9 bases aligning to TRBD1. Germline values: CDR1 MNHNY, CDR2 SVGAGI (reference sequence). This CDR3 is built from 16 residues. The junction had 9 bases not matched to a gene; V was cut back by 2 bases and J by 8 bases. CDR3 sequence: CASSYPPGQGNEKLFF. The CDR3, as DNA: TGTGCCAGCAGTTACCCCCCGGGACAGGGTAACGAAAAACTGTTTTTT.

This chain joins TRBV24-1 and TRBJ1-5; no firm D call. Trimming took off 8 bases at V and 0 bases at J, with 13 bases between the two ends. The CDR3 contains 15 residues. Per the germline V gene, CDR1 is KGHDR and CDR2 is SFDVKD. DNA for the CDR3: TGTGCCACCACTGTCCCTCCGGATAGCAATCAGCCCCAGCATTTT. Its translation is CATTVPPDSNQPQHF.

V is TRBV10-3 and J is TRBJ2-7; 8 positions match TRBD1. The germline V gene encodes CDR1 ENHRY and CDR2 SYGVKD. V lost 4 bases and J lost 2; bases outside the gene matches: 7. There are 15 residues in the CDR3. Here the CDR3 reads CAISAKTGATYEQYF. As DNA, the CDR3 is TGTGCCATCAGTGCGAAGACAGGGGCCACCTACGAGCAGTACTTC.